This entry lists 20 T cell receptor beta chains sequenced from one sample in a study of early T cells in non-severe SARS-CoV-2 infection. TCRdb independently ran MiXCR on the 5' RACE reads; one entry per CDR3 protein. In the table there are 30,000 to 40,000 distinct CDR3 sequences, about 10% of which are singletons. Sequencing was done on a sample of whole blood. The receptors come from an adult who was a healthcare worker with PCR-confirmed SARS-CoV-2 infection or an uninfected control (not recorded which).

This clonotype was counted ten times or more. The CDR3: CASSFSNYNEQFF. The DNA for the CDR3 is TGTGCCAGCAGCTTTAGTAACTACAATGAGCAGTTCTTC. This chain uses TRBV7-2 with TRBJ2-1; the D is unclear. The CDR3 totals 13 residues. Trimming removed 3 bases from V and 3 bases from J, with 6 bases in between. Germline CDR1 SGHTA, CDR2 FQGNSA.

The sample holds many counts of this clonotype. The rearrangement joins TRBV5-1 to TRBJ1-1; D call uncertain. The CDR3 covers 15 residues. Germline-derived CDR1 and CDR2 are SGHRS and YFSETQ. Trimming left V 1 base short and J 2 bases short, with 12 bases between. This chain's CDR3 is CASSLNTAGNTEAFF. The CDR3, as DNA: TGCGCCAGCAGCTTGAATACCGCAGGAAACACTGAAGCTTTCTTT. The full variable domain, completed using reference TRBV5-1 and TRBJ1-1, is KAGVTQTPRYLIKTRGQQVTLSCSPISGHRSVSWYQQTPGQGLQFLFEYFSETQRNKGNFPGRFSGRQFSNSRSEMNVSTLELGDSALYLCASSLNTAGNTEAFFGQGTRLTVV.

This clonotype was recorded once. J is TRBJ2-2 and V is TRBV5-6; no reliable D call. The CDR3 extends over 12 amino acids. V dropped 1 base and J dropped 7 bases, with 5 bases sitting between them. Germline V lookup: CDR1 SGHDT, CDR2 YYEEEE. CDR3 in DNA: TGTGCCAGCAGCTTGTTGCGCGGGGAGCTGTTTTTT. This encodes CASSLLRGELFF.

This chain joins TRBV29-1 and TRBJ2-7, with TRBD2 identical over 11 bases. J was trimmed by 3 bases and V by 2 bases; bases with no gene match: 3. This CDR3 spans 14 amino acids. Germline CDR1 is SQVTM and CDR2 is ANQGSEA. CDR3 protein: CSVERLAGIYEQYF. DNA for the CDR3: TGCAGCGTTGAACGACTAGCGGGGATCTACGAGCAGTACTTC.

This clonotype was counted ten times or more. CDR3 sequence: CASGTGGSYGYTF. CDR3 DNA: TGCGCCAGTGGGACAGGGGGGAGCTATGGCTACACCTTC. The chain employs TRBV5-1 and TRBJ1-2; 11 positions match TRBD1. Germline V gene lookup returns CDR1 SGHRS and CDR2 YFSETQ. The J segment lost 4 bases and the V segment lost 8 bases, leaving 4 bases of the junction unmatched. CDR3 length: 13 residues.

This clonotype was counted only a few times. Sequence at one end of the junction differs from germline and may be a read error. The chain employs TRBV7-7 and TRBJ2-1; the D is unclear. The germline CDR1 and CDR2 sequences are SSHAT and FNYEAQ (reference sequence). The CDR3 extends over 14 amino acids. The CDR3 DNA is TGTGCTAGCAGTCAATCAAGCTCCTACAATGAGCAGTTCTTC. Encoded protein: CASSQSSSYNEQFF.

Many counts were recorded for this clonotype. The chain carries TRBV7-9 and TRBJ2-3; D is undetermined. In germline, CDR1 is SEHNR, CDR2 FQNEAQ (reference sequence). Trimming took 1 base from V and 6 from J, leaving 5 bases between them. This CDR3 has 12 residues. CDR3 protein: CASSLVWDTQYF. The CDR3 DNA reads TGTGCCAGCAGCTTAGTTTGGGATACGCAGTATTTT.

This clonotype was recorded a few times. This CDR3 reads CASSPDRETQYF. For the CDR3, the DNA is TGTGCCAGCAGCCCCGACAGGGAGACGCAGTATTTT. The chain carries TRBV11-3 and TRBJ2-3; 7 bases align to TRBD1. CDR3 length equals 12 residues. CDR1 is SGHNT and CDR2 is YENEEA in the germline V gene. The J segment lost 9 bases and the V segment lost 5 bases, leaving 5 bases of the junction unmatched.

There are many counts of this clonotype. The chain joins TRBV11-2 to TRBJ1-2; D not certain. V lost 5 bases and J 12 bases, leaving 16 bases between the germline ends. Germline V gene data show CDR1 as SGHAT and CDR2 as FQNNGV. The CDR3 consists of 12 residues. CDR3 sequence: CASSLPDGLNTF. Here the CDR3 DNA reads TGTGCCAGCAGCCTGCCGGACGGACTAAACACCTTC.

On this clonotype itself: One base away lies a much larger clone, so this may be a sequencing read error. The CDR3 protein is CSSKPIQNYNEQFF. The DNA of the CDR3 is TGTTCCAGCAAGCCCATACAGAATTACAATGAGCAGTTCTTC. The chain employs TRBV2 and TRBJ2-1; D not resolved. Germline V gene sequence: CDR1 SNHLY, CDR2 FYNNEI. This CDR3 is 14 amino acids long. Combining the CDR3 with reference TRBV2 and TRBJ2-1 gives the whole variable domain EPEVTQTPSHQVTQMGQEVILRCVPISNHLYFYWYRQILGQKVEFLVSFYNNEISEKSEIFDDQFSVERPDGSNFTLKIRSTKLEDSAMYFCSSKPIQNYNEQFFGPGTRLTVL.

This clonotype appeared many times. The rearrangement links TRBV6-1 to TRBJ1-1; D remains unclear. Deletions cut 6 bases from V and 1 base from J, with 9 bases between. Germline lookup yields CDR1 MNHNS and CDR2 SASEGT. The CDR3 is 13 amino acids. CDR3 loop: CASRADGNTEAFF. CDR3 coding DNA: TGTGCCAGCAGAGCGGACGGGAACACTGAAGCTTTCTTT.

This sequence joins TRBV19 and TRBJ2-4; no clear D. The germline V gene encodes CDR1 LNHDA and CDR2 SQIVND (reference sequence). There are 15 residues in the CDR3. Trimming cost V 7 bases and J 7 bases, with 20 bases left between them. The CDR3 is CASTPTDQKGNIQYF. For the CDR3, the DNA is TGTGCCAGTACCCCTACGGACCAAAAGGGTAACATTCAGTACTTC.

This clonotype was counted ten times or more. V is TRBV29-1 and J is TRBJ2-3; D is perhaps TRBD1 or TRBD2 (5 bases each). The CDR3 is 11 amino acids. From germline, CDR1 is SQVTM and CDR2 ANQGSEA. The germline V and J ends were trimmed by 8 bases and 8 bases, with 14 bases remaining between them. For the CDR3, the DNA is TGCAGCCCCACGGTTGGGGGTACGCAGTATTTT. Encoded protein: CSPTVGGTQYF.

The chain recombines TRBV9 with TRBJ1-1; D is perhaps TRBD1 (6 bases). Germline loops: CDR1 SGDLS, CDR2 YYNGEE. This CDR3 has 13 amino acids. V was clipped by 0 bases and J by 9 bases, with 12 bases between them. CDR3 in DNA: TGTGCCAGCAGCGTAGTTAAAGGGACACAAGCTTTCTTT. Amino acid sequence: CASSVVKGTQAFF.

V and J are TRBV29-1 and TRBJ2-1; no reliable D call. CDR1 and CDR2 from the germline V gene are SQVTM and ANQGSEA. The V end was cut by 6 bases, the J end by 2 bases, with 14 bases between. The CDR3 is made up of 14 amino acids. In DNA form, the CDR3 reads TGCAGCGTCTTCGCCGGTGCCCCCTACAATGAGCAGTTCTTC. Translated, it gives CSVFAGAPYNEQFF.

This clonotype was detected many times. The chain recombines TRBV19 with TRBJ2-1, with D possibly being TRBD1 (6 bases). The germline V and J ends were trimmed by 7 bases and 9 bases, with 10 bases remaining between them. Germline values: CDR1 LNHDA, CDR2 SQIVND (reference sequence). The CDR3 is 11 residues long. The CDR3 DNA is TGTGCCAGTAATGAAGGGGGTGAGCAGTTCTTC. It encodes CASNEGGEQFF.

This clonotype was counted ten times or more. The rearrangement joins TRBV20-1 to TRBJ2-1; D perhaps matches TRBD2 (5 bases). The CDR3 is made up of 12 amino acids. The V and J ends lost 6 bases and 2 bases respectively, with 8 bases between them. CDR1 is DFQATT and CDR2 is SNEGSKA in the germline V gene (reference sequence). In DNA, the CDR3 is TGCAGTGCCGAGGGAACCTACAATGAGCAGTTCTTC. It codes for CSAEGTYNEQFF.

This clonotype was observed a few times. The J gene is TRBJ2-7, the V gene TRBV14; a weak D match, TRBD2 (5 bases). The germline V and J ends were trimmed by 5 bases and 3 bases, with 17 bases remaining between them. The CDR3 runs 15 residues. Germline loops: CDR1 SGHDN, CDR2 FVKESK. DNA of the CDR3: TGTGCCAGCAGCTCCGGGGTCCTGAAACTCTACGAGCAGTACTTC. Its translation: CASSSGVLKLYEQYF. Looking up the rest from reference TRBV14 and TRBJ2-7 gives the full variable domain: EAGVTQFPSHSVIEKGQTVTLRCDPISGHDNLYWYRRVMGKEIKFLLHFVKESKQDESGMPNNRFLAERTGGTYSTLKVQPAELEDSGVYFCASSSGVLKLYEQYFGPGTRLTVT.

The table lists this clonotype with many counts. The V call is TRBV5-1, the J call TRBJ2-3; D uncertain. The germline CDR1 and CDR2 sequences are SGHRS and YFSETQ. The CDR3 consists of 12 residues. Trimming cost V 4 bases and J 0 bases, with 3 bases left between them. CDR3 coding DNA: TGCGCCAGCAGCCCTAGCACAGATACGCAGTATTTT. Translation gives CASSPSTDTQYF.

The table lists this clonotype with many counts. The rearrangement joins TRBV7-2 to TRBJ2-3, with D uncertain. V was pared by 5 bases and J by 2 bases, with 17 bases between. The germline gives CDR1 SGHTA, CDR2 FQGNSA. The CDR3 covers 16 residues. The CDR3 sequence: CASSHGPHSDTDTQYF. The CDR3 coding sequence is TGTGCCAGCAGCCACGGGCCTCACTCGGACACAGATACGCAGTATTTT.